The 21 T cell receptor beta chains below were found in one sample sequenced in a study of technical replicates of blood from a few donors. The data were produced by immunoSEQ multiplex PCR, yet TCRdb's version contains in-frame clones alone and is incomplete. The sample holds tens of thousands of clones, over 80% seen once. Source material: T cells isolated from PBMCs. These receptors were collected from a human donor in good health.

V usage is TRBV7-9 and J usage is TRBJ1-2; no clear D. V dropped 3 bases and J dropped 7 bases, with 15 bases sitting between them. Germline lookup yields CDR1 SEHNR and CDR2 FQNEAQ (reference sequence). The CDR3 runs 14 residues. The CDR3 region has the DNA TGTGCCAGCAGCTTGGCCCCGGAGGTACGTGGCTACACCTTC. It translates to CASSLAPEVRGYTF.

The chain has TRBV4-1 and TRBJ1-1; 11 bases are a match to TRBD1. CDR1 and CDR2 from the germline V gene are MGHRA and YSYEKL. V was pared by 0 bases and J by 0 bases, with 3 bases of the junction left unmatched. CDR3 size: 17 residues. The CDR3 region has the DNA TGCGCCAGCAGCCAAGAGGGGACAGGGGGATTGAACACTGAAGCTTTCTTT. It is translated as CASSQEGTGGLNTEAFF.

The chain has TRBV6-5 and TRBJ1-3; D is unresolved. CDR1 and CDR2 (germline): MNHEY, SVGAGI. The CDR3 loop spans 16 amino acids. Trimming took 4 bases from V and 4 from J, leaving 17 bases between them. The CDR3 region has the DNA TGTGCCAGCAGTTCGTCTCGACGGGGAGTGGGAAACACCATATATTTT. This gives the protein CASSSSRRGVGNTIYF.

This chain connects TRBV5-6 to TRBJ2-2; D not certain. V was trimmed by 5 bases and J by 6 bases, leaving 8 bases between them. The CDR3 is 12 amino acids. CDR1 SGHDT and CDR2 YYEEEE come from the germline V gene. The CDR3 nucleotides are TGTGCCAGCAGACGCCTAGCCGGGGAGCTGTTTTTT. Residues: CASRRLAGELFF.

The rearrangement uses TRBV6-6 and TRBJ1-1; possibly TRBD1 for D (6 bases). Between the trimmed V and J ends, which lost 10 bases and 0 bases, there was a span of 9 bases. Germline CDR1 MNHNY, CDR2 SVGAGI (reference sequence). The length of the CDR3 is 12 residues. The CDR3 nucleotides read TGTGCCACTACAGGGATGAACACTGAAGCTTTCTTT. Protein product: CATTGMNTEAFF.

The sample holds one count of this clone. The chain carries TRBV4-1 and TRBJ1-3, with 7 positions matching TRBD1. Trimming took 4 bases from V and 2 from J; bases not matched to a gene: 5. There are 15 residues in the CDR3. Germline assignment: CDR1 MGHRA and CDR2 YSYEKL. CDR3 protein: CASSLKTGTGNTIYF. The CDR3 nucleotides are TGCGCCAGCAGCCTCAAGACAGGGACTGGAAACACCATATATTTT.

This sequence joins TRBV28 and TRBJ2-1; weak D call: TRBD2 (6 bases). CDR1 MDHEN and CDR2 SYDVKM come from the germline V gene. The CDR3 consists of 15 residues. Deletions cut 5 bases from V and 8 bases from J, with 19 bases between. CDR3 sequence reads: CASSPLGGEVYEQFF. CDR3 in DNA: TGTGCCAGCAGTCCCCTGGGGGGAGAAGTGTATGAGCAGTTCTTC.

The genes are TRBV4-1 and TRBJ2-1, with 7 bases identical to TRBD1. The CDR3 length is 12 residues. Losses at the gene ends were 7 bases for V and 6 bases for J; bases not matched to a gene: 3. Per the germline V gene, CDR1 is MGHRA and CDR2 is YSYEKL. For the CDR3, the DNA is TGCGCCAGCAAGGGGGCGGGCAATGAGCAGTTCTTC. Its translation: CASKGAGNEQFF.

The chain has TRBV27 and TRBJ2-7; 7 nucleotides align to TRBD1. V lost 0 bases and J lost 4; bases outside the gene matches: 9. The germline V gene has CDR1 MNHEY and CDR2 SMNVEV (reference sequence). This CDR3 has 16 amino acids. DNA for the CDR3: TGTGCCAGCAGTTTATCAGGGGGCACGGACTGGTACGAGCAGTACTTC. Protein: CASSLSGGTDWYEQYF.

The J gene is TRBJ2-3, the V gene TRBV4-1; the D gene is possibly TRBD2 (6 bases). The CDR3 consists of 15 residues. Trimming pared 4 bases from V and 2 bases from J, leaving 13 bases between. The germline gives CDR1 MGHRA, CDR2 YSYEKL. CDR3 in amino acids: CASSRGTFDTDTQYF. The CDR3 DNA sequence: TGCGCCAGCAGCCGGGGGACTTTCGACACAGATACGCAGTATTTT.

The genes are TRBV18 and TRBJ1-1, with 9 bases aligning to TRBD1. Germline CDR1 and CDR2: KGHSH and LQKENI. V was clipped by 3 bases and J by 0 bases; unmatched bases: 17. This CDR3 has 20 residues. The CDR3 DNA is TGTGCCAGCTCACCGACGGAAATTTCGGGACAGGGCAGTATGAACACTGAAGCTTTCTTT. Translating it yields CASSPTEISGQGSMNTEAFF.

The CDR3 sequence is CASSKEERQGAGTEAFF. The CDR3 nucleotides are TGTGCCAGCAGCAAAGAAGAGAGACAGGGGGCCGGCACTGAAGCTTTCTTT. This chain joins TRBV21-1 and TRBJ1-1; TRBD1, the table's D call, was not compared with the DNA. TRBV21-1 is marked as a pseudogene. The length of the CDR3 is 17 residues.

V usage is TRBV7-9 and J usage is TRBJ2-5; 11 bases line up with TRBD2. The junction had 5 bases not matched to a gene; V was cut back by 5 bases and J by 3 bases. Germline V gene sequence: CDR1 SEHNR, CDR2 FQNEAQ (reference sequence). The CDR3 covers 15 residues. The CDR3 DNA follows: TGTGCCAGCAGCCGACGTAGCGGGGGGGAAGAGACCCAGTACTTC. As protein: CASSRRSGGEETQYF. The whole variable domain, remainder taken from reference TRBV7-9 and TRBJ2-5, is DTGVSQNPRHKITKRGQNVTFRCDPISEHNRLYWYRQTLGQGPEFLTYFQNEAQLEKSRLLSDRFSAERPKGSFSTLEIQRTEQGDSAMYLCASSRRSGGEETQYFGPGTRLLVL.

The CDR3 nucleotides read TGTGCCAGCAGCGTCCAACAGGGGACTGAAGCTTTCTTT. Its translation: CASSVQQGTEAFF. The J gene is TRBJ1-1, the V gene TRBV7-3, with 7 bases fitting TRBD1. V lost 5 bases to trimming and J lost 5 bases; unmatched junction nucleotides: 5. The CDR3 covers 13 residues. Germline V CDR1 and CDR2: SGHTA, FQGTGA.

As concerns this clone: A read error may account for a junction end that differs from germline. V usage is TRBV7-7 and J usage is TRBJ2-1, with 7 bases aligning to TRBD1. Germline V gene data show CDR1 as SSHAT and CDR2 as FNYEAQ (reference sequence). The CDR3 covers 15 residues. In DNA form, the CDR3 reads TGTGCTAGCAGCTTAACAGGGGCGCCCTACAATGAGCAGTTCTTC. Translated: CASSLTGAPYNEQFF.

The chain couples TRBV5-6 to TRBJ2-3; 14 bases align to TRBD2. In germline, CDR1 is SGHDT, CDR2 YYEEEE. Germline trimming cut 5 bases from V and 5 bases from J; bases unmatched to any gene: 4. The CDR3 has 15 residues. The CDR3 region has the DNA TGTGCCAGCAGGACTAGCGGGGGGGCTAAAGATACGCAGTATTTT. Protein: CASRTSGGAKDTQYF.

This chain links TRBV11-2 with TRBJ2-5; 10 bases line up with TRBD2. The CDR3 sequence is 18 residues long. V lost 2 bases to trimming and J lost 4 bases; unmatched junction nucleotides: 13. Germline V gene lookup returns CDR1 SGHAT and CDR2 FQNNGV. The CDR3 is CASSLRASGSNTGETQYF. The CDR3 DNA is TGTGCCAGCAGCTTAAGGGCTAGCGGGAGCAATACGGGAGAGACCCAGTACTTC. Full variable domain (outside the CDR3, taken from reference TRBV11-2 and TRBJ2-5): EAGVAQSPRYKIIEKRQSVAFWCNPISGHATLYWYQQILGQGPKLLIQFQNNGVVDDSQLPKDRFSAERLKGVDSTLKIQPAKLEDSAVYLCASSLRASGSNTGETQYFGPGTRLLVL.

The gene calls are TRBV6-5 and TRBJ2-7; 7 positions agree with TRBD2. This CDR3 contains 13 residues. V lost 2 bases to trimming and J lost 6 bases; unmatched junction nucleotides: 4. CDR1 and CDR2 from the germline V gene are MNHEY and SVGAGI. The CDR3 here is CASSYREGSEQYF. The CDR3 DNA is TGTGCCAGCAGTTACAGGGAGGGTAGCGAGCAGTACTTC.

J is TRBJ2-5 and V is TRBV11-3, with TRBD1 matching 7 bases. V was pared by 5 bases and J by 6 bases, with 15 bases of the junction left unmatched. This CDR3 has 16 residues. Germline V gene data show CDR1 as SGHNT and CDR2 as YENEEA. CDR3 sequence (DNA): TGTGCCAGCAGCCAAATACGGTTTGACAGGGTGAAGACCCAGTACTTC. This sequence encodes CASSQIRFDRVKTQYF.

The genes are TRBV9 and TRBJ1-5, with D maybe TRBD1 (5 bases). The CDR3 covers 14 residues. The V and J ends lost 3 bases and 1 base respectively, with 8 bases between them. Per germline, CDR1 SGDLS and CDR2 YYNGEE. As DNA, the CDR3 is TGTGCCAGCAGCGAATGGGGCAGCAATCAGCCCCAGCATTTT. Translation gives CASSEWGSNQPQHF.

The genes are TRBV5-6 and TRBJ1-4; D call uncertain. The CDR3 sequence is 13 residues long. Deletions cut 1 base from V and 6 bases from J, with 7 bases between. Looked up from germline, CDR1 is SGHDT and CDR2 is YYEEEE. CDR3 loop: CASSLLDYEKLFF. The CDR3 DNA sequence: TGTGCCAGCAGCTTGTTGGACTATGAAAAACTGTTTTTT.